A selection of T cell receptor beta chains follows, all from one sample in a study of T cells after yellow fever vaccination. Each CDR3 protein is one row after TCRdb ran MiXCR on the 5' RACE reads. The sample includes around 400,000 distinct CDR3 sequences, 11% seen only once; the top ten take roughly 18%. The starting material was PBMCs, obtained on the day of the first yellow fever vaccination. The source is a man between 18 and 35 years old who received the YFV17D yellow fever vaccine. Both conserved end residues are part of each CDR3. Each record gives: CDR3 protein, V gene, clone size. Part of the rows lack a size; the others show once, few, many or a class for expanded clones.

CASSQERVGYGYTF | TRBV4-2 | few
CASSPSGRDSPLHF | TRBV18 | NA
CASSLAGRPHEQYF | TRBV11-3 | few
CASSPQGTEVTGELFF | TRBV7-2 | few
CASSEFQGLNTEAFF | TRBV2 | NA
CASSFVYNPVSTDTQYF | TRBV12-3/TRBV12-4 | few
CASSQDQYITNEKLFF | TRBV4-1 | NA
CSARSRVYEQFF | TRBV20-1 | NA
CATSSGLAGGFNEQFF | TRBV15 | NA
CASSSGTGGTGANVLTF | TRBV12-3/TRBV12-4 | few
CASSLGQANGYTF | TRBV5-1 | many
CAISSNQGNTEAFF | TRBV10-3 | NA
CASSFGLVQETQYF | TRBV5-4 | few
CASSFRYLNTEAFF | TRBV6-1 | NA
CASRAQGTGELFF | TRBV6-6 | NA
CASRQTTQVRPQHF | TRBV6-1 | few
CASKWEDQPQHF | TRBV19 | few
CASSPMMTGVQETQYF | TRBV18 | few
CASTNQQINQPQHF | TRBV28 | few
CASSHFGTGGGYTF | TRBV4-1 | NA
CASSSDRVDGYTF | TRBV6-2/TRBV6-3 | NA
CATSESQEETQYF | TRBV24-1 | few